This TCR beta chain emerged from a study of blood T cell repertoires in COVID-19. Overall study: Sites in the United States, Italy and Spain provided acute and convalescent COVID-19 samples. T cells, B-cell-depleted T cells, or PBMCs provided the cDNA or gDNA that served as material.

Germline CDR1 SGHRS, CDR2 YFSETQ. There are 15 residues in the CDR3. Deletions cut 1 base from V and 1 base from J, with 10 bases between. Some clones are missing from TCRdb's copy, which holds only in-frame ones; the method was immunoSEQ multiplex PCR. The sample includes about 230,000 clones, 75% to 90% of them seen just once. The sequenced sample was peripheral blood. This rearrangement joins TRBV5-1 to TRBJ2-3; D unresolved. The sequence came from a woman between 65 and 79 years old with active or convalescent COVID-19. In DNA form, the CDR3 reads TGCGCCAGCAGCTTGCTTCGAAGCGGCACAGATACGCAGTATTTT. Amino acid sequence: CASSLLRSGTDTQYF. Filled out from reference TRBV5-1 and TRBJ2-3, the complete variable domain reads KAGVTQTPRYLIKTRGQQVTLSCSPISGHRSVSWYQQTPGQGLQFLFEYFSETQRNKGNFPGRFSGRQFSNSRSEMNVSTLELGDSALYLCASSLLRSGTDTQYFGPGTRLTVL.